One TCR beta chain is described in this entry. Via MiXCR, TCRdb re-called the 5' RACE reads, giving one row per CDR3 protein. The sample consists of roughly 320,000 distinct CDR3 sequences, about 10% of them appearing once. Trimming pared 5 bases from V and 1 base from J, leaving 16 bases between. The CDR3 runs 16 residues. This sample was included in a study of T cells after yellow fever vaccination. The input for sequencing was CD4+ T cells sorted from PBMCs, taken 45 days after the yellow fever booster vaccination. The rearrangement joins TRBV12-3 or TRBV12-4 to TRBJ2-3, with D perhaps TRBD2 (7 bases). This sequence was found in a man between 18 and 29 years old who received the YFV17D yellow fever vaccine. Here the CDR3 DNA reads TGTGCCAGCAGTCCCCATGGGGGGGGCGGCACAGATACGCAGTATTTT. Its protein is CASSPHGGGGTDTQYF.